The text below deals with one T cell receptor (beta chain). Study processing details: How many nucleated cells were present was estimated from reference gene primer amplification. The protocol was immunoSEQ multiplex PCR, while the TCRdb copy is restricted to in-frame clones and leaves out a portion. V, J and clone size are those of that table, while D and trimming were read from the DNA. The profile shows 110,000 or so clones, roughly four fifths of them singletons. This CDR3 is 13 amino acids long. The germline CDR1 and CDR2 sequences are SNHLY and FYNNEI. J lost 6 bases, V lost 6 bases, and 4 bases had no gene match. The data were obtained in a study of blood T cell repertoires in COVID-19. Study background: Specimens from acute and convalescent COVID-19 originated in the United States, Italy and Spain. PBMCs, B-cell-depleted T cells, or T cells were the source of the cDNA or gDNA that made up the material.

Sequencing was done on a sample of peripheral blood. The chain recombines TRBV2 with TRBJ2-2; 7 bases match TRBD1. The clonotype originates from a woman aged 65 to 85 with acute or convalescent COVID-19. The chain's CDR3 is CASSDRAAGELFF. For the CDR3, the DNA is TGTGCCAGCAGCGACAGGGCCGCCGGGGAGCTGTTTTTT.